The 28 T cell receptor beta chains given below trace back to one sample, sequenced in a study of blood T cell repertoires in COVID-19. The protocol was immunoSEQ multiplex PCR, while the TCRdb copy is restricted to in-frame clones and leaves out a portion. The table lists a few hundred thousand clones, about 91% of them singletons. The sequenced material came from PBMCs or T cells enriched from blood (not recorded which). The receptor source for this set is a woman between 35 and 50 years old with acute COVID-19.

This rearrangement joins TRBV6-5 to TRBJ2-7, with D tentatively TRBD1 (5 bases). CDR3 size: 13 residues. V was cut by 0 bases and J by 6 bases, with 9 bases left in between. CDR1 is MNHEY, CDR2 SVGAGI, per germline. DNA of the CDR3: TGTGCCAGCAGTTACTCGCAGGGAAGCGAGCAGTACGTC. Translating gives CASSYSQGSEQYV.

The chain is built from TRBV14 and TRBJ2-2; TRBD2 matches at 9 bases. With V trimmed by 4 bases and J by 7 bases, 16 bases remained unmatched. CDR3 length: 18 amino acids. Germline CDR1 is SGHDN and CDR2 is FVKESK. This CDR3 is CASSRLAGIRAGSGELFF. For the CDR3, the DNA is TGTGCCAGCAGCCGGCTAGCGGGAATTAGAGCGGGGAGCGGGGAGCTGTTTTTT. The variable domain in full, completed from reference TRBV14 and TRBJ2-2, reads EAGVTQFPSHSVIEKGQTVTLRCDPISGHDNLYWYRRVMGKEIKFLLHFVKESKQDESGMPNNRFLAERTGGTYSTLKVQPAELEDSGVYFCASSRLAGIRAGSGELFFGEGSRLTVL.

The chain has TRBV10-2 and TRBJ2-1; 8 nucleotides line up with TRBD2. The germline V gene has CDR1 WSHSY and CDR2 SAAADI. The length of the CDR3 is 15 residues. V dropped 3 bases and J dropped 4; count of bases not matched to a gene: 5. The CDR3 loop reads CASSELGRAYNEQFF. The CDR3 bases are TGCGCCAGCAGTGAACTCGGGAGGGCATACAATGAGCAGTTCTTC.

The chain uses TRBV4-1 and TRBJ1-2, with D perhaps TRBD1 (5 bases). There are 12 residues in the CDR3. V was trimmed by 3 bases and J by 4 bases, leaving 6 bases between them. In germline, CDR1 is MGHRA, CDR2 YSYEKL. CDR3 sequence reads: CASSQDTYGYTF. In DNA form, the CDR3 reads TGCGCCAGCAGCCAGGACACCTATGGCTACACCTTC.

CDR3 DNA sequence: TGTGCCAGCAGCTTAGCCGGGACAGCAAGGGAAAACACCATATATTTT. Translation: CASSLAGTARENTIYF. The V and J genes are TRBV7-9 and TRBJ1-3, with 7 bases identical to TRBD1. CDR1 SEHNR and CDR2 FQNEAQ come from the germline V gene (reference sequence). V was clipped by 0 bases and J by 6 bases; unmatched bases: 8. This CDR3 is 16 amino acids long.

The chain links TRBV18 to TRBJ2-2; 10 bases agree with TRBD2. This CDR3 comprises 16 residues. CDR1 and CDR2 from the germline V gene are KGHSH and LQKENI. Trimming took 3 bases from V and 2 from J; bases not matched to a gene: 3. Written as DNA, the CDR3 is TGTGCCAGCTCACCCCGGACTAGCGGAAACACCGGGGAGCTGTTTTTT. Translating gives CASSPRTSGNTGELFF. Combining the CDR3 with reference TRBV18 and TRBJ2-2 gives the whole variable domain NAGVMQNPRHLVRRRGQEARLRCSPMKGHSHVYWYRQLPEEGLKFMVYLQKENIIDESGMPKERFSAEFPKEGPSILRIQQVVRGDSAAYFCASSPRTSGNTGELFFGEGSRLTVL.

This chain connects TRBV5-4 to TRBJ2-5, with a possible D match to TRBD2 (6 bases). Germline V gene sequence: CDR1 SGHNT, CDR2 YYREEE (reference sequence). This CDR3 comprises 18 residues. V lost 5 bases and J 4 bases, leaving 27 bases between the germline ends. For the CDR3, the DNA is TGTGCCAGCAGTTTTGATGGATTAGCGGCTGAGGGTAGAGAGACCCAGTACTTC. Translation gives CASSFDGLAAEGRETQYF. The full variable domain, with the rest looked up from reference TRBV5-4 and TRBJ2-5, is ETGVTQSPTHLIKTRGQQVTLRCSSQSGHNTVSWYQQALGQGPQFIFQYYREEENGRGNFPPRFSGLQFPNYSSELNVNALELDDSALYLCASSFDGLAAEGRETQYFGPGTRLLVL.

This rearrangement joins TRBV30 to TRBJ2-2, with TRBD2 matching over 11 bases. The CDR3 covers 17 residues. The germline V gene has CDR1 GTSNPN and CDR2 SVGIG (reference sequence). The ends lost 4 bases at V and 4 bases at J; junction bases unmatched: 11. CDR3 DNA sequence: TGTGCCTGGAAGACCCTAGCGGGAGGCCTAAGCACCGGGGAGCTGTTTTTT. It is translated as CAWKTLAGGLSTGELFF.

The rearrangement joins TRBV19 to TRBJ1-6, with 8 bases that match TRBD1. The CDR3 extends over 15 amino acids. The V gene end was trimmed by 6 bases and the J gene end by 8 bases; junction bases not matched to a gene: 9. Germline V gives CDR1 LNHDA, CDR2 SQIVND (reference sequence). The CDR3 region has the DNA TGTGCCAGTAGGATGGGACAGGTCGACTATTCACCCCTCCACTTT. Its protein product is CASRMGQVDYSPLHF.

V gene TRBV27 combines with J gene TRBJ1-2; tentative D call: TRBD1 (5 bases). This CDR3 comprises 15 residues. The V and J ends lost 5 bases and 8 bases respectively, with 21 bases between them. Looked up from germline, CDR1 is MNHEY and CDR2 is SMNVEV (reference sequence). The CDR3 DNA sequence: TGTGCCAGCAGTCCCACGTTGGACATCTACGAGGGCTACACCTTC. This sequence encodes CASSPTLDIYEGYTF.

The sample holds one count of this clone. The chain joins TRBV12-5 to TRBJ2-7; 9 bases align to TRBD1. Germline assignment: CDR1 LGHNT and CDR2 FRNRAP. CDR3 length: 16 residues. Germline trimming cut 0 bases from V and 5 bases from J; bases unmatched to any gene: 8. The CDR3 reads CASGLVQGAWAHEQYF. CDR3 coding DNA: TGTGCTAGTGGTTTGGTACAGGGGGCATGGGCCCACGAGCAGTACTTC. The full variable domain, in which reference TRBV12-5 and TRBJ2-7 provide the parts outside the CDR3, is DARVTQTPRHKVTEMGQEVTMRCQPILGHNTVFWYRQTMMQGLELLAYFRNRAPLDDSGMPKDRFSAEMPDATLATLKIQPSEPRDSAVYFCASGLVQGAWAHEQYFGPGTRLTVT.

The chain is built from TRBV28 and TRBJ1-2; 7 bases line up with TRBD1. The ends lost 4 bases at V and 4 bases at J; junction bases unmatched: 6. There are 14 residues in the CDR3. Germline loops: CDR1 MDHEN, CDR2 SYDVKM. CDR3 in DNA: TGTGCCAGCAGTTCAGGGGGAGAAGGCTATGGCTACACCTTC. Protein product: CASSSGGEGYGYTF.

The CDR3 nucleotides read TGCGCCAGCAGCCCTCGGACAGGGGGCCAGGGCGAGCAGTACTTC. Encoded protein: CASSPRTGGQGEQYF. This rearrangement joins TRBV4-3 to TRBJ2-7; TRBD1 matches at 11 bases. J lost 6 bases, V lost 4 bases, and 8 bases had no gene match. The CDR3 length is 15 residues. Germline V lookup: CDR1 LGHNA, CDR2 YSLEER.

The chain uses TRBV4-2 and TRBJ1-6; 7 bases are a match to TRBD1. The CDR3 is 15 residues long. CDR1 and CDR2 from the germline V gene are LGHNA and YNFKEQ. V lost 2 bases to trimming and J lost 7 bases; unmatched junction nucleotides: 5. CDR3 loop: CASSQSGGFNSPLHF. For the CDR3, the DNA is TGTGCCAGCAGCCAATCAGGGGGTTTCAATTCACCCCTCCACTTT.

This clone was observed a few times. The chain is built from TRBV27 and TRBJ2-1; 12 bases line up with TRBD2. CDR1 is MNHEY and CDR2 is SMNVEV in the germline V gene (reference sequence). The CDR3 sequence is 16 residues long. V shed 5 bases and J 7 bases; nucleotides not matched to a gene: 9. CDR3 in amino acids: CASSTLTSGSRNEQFF. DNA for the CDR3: TGTGCCAGCAGTACCCTGACTAGCGGGAGTAGGAATGAGCAGTTCTTC.

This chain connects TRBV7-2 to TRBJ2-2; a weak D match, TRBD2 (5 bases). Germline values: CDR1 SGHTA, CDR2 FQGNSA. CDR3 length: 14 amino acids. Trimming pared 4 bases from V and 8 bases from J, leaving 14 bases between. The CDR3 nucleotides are TGTGCCAGCAGCTATAAGAGGGTTTTGGGGGAGCTGTTTTTT. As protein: CASSYKRVLGELFF.

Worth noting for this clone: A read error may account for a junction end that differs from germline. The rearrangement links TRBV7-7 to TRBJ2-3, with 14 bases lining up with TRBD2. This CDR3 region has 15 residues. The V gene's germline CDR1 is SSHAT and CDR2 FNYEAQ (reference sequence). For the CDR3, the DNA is TGCGCCCCAGTGGGGACTAGCGGGAGTACAGATACGCAGTATTTT. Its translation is CAPVGTSGSTDTQYF.

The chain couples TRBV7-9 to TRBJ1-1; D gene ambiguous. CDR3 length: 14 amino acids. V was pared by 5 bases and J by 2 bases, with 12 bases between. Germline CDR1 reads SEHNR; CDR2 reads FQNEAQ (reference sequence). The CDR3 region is CASSQLNTNTEAFF. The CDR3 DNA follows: TGTGCCAGCAGCCAACTGAATACCAACACTGAAGCTTTCTTT.

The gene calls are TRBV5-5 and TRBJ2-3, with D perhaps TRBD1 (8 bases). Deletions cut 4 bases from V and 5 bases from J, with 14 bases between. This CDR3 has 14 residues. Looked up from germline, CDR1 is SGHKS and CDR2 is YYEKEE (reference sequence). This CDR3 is CASSRTGGVDTQYF. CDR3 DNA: TGTGCCAGCAGCCGAACAGGGGGGGTAGATACGCAGTATTTT.

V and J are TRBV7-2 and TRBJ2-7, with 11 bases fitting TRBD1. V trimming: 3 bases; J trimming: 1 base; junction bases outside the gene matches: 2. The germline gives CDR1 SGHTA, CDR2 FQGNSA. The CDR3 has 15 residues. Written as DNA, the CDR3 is TGTGCCAGCAGCTTCGGGACAGGGGGTTCCTACGAGCAGTACTTC. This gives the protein CASSFGTGGSYEQYF.

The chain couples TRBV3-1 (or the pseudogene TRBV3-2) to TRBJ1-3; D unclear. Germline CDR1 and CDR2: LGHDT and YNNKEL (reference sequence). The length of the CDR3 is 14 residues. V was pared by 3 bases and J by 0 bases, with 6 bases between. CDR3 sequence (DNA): TGTGCCAGCAGCCAGAGGGACTCTGGAAACACCATATATTTT. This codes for CASSQRDSGNTIYF.

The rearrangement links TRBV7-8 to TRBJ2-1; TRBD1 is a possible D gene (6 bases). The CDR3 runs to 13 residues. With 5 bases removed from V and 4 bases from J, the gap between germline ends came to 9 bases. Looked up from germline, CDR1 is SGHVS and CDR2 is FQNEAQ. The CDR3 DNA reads TGTGCCAGCAGCCCAGGACAGTACAATGAGCAGTTCTTC. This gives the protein CASSPGQYNEQFF.

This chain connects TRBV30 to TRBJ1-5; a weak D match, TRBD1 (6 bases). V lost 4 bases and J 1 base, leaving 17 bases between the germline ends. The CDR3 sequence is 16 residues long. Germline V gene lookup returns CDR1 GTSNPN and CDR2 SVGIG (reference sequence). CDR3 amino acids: CAWTLQGFVSNQPQHF. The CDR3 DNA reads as TGTGCCTGGACCTTACAGGGATTCGTGAGCAATCAGCCCCAGCATTTT.

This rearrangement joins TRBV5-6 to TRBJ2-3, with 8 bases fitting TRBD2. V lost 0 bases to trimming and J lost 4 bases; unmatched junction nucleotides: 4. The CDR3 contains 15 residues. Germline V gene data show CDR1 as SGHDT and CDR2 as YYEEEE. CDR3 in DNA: TGTGCCAGCAGCTTGGTCACGGGAGGGTCAGATACGCAGTATTTT. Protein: CASSLVTGGSDTQYF.

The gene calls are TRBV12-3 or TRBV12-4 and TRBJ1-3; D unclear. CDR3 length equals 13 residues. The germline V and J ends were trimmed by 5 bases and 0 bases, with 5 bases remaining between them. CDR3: CASSQISGNTIYF. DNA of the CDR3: TGTGCCAGCAGTCAGATCTCTGGAAACACCATATATTTT.

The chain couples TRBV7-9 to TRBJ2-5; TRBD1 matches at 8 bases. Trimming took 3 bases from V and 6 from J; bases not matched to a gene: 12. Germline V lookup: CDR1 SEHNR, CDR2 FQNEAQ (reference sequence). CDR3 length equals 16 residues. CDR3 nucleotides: TGTGCCAGCAGCTTCGGACAGGGAAGTTTGATGAAGACCCAGTACTTC. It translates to CASSFGQGSLMKTQYF.

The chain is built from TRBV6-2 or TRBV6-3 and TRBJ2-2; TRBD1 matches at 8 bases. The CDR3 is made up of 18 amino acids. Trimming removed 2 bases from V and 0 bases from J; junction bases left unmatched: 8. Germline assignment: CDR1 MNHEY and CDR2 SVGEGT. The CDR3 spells CASSYRTGPTANTGELFF. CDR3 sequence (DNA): TGTGCCAGCAGTTACAGGACAGGGCCCACCGCGAACACCGGGGAGCTGTTTTTT.

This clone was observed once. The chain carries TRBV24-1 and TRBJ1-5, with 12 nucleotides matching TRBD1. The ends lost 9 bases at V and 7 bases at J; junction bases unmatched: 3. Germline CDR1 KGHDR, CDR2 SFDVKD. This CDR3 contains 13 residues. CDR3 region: CATAGTGGQPQHF. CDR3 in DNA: TGTGCCACCGCGGGGACAGGGGGCCAGCCCCAGCATTTT.